The T cell receptor (beta chain) described here comes from a study of T-cell reconstitution after alpha-beta-depleted transplantation in children. Unique molecular identifiers were incorporated into the prepared TCRbeta library. In TCRdb, the PCR reads were re-called with MiXCR into one record per CDR3 protein. The sample consists of more than 85,000 distinct CDR3 sequences, 6% of them appearing once. Study-level points and caveats: Expanded graft clones, several hundred of them, were reportedly the source of alpha-beta T cells about two months after transplant. Fresh T-cell production supplied most of the T-cell counts and diversity seen one year after transplant. For some patients, TCRbeta diversity was high at day 60 because of recipient T cells and thymic progenitors that survived.

This clonotype was seen ten or more times. Its target is unknown. The sequencing here drew on PBMCs, mostly from graft donor cells, taken 60 days after TCRalphabeta/CD19-depleted stem cell transplant. The TCR sequence derives from a female patient aged 2-9 years who had a stem cell transplant for Fanconi anemia, so the T cells may come from the graft donor.

CDR3 sequence (DNA): TGTGCCAGCAGTGAAGTATGGGACAGTACAGATACGCAGTATTTT. This codes for CASSEVWDSTDTQYF. The rearrangement joins TRBV6-1 to TRBJ2-3, with 7 bases that match TRBD1. The CDR3 has 15 residues. Germline-derived CDR1 and CDR2 are MNHNS and SASEGT. V gave up 1 base and J gave up 3 bases; unmatched junction bases: 4.